Listed below are T cell receptor beta chains from one sample, sequenced in a study of blood T cell repertoires in COVID-19. Data came from immunoSEQ multiplex PCR; TCRdb stores just in-frame clones and leaves some out. The data show approximately 440,000 clones, approximately 89% seen once. Material for sequencing was peripheral blood. Every receptor here comes from a woman aged 45-65 years with COVID-19, enrolled during active disease. CDR3s include the opening cysteine and the closing phenylalanine or tryptophan. A D gene is named only where the DNA matches it firmly. Rows may omit the clone size; those that give it use once, few, many or a size class.

size,V,J,D,DNA,CDR3
-,TRBV19,TRBJ1-4,-,TGTGCCAGTAGTGCGACAGCGACTAATGAAAAACTGTTTTTT,CASSATATNEKLFF
once,TRBV29-1,TRBJ1-1,-,TGCAGCGTTGAAGGAGGGAACACTGAAGCTTTCTTT,CSVEGGNTEAFF
-,TRBV3-1/TRBV3-2,TRBJ2-5,-,TGTGCCAGCATAGAGGGAAGCCAAGAGACCCAGTACTTC,CASIEGSQETQYF
-,TRBV3-1/TRBV3-2,TRBJ2-7,-,TGTGCCAGCAGCCAAGATCTTAGACAGACCTACGAGCAGTACTTC,CASSQDLRQTYEQYF
-,TRBV10-1,TRBJ2-1,-,TGCGCCAGCAAGGGGTTGGGTGAGCAGTTCTTC,CASKGLGEQFF
-,TRBV5-1,TRBJ1-1,-,TGCGCCAGCAGTCGCACAGGGTCACCCAAGAACACTGAAGCTTTCTTT,CASSRTGSPKNTEAFF
once,TRBV10-3,TRBJ2-2,-,TGTGCCATCAGTGAGACGGCCGGGGAGCTGTTTTTT,CAISETAGELFF
-,TRBV19,TRBJ2-3,-,TGTGCCAGTGGGCCCAGGGATGGCACAGATACGCAGTATTTT,CASGPRDGTDTQYF
once,TRBV19,TRBJ1-3,-,TGTGCCAGTAGTAAAGCCGGGACAAGAGACGGGGACACCATATATTTT,CASSKAGTRDGDTIYF
-,TRBV3-1/TRBV3-2,TRBJ1-5,TRBD1,TGTGCCAGCAGCCAGGGACAGGCAAGCAATCAGCCCCAGCATTTT,CASSQGQASNQPQHF
few,TRBV30,TRBJ1-2,-,TGTGCCTGGAAGACACAGAACCTCTATGGCTACACCTTC,CAWKTQNLYGYTF
-,TRBV10-2,TRBJ2-7,-,TGCGCCAGCAGCCAGTCGAGGCTTGAGCAGTACTTC,CASSQSRLEQYF
few,TRBV7-2,TRBJ1-5,-,TGTGCCAGCAGCTTAACTTCGCGGCCCCAGCATTTT,CASSLTSRPQHF
-,TRBV29-1,TRBJ1-1,-,TGCAGCGTTGAAGGGTTTGGGCAGTCTGAAGCTTTCTTT,CSVEGFGQSEAFF
-,TRBV4-2,TRBJ2-3,TRBD2,TGTGCCAGCAGCCCGTCAGCCGGGGGGACAGATACGCAGTATTTT,CASSPSAGGTDTQYF
-,TRBV7-2,TRBJ2-7,TRBD2,TGTGCCAGCAGCTTTAGCGGGATCTCCTACGAGCAGTACTTC,CASSFSGISYEQYF
-,TRBV28,TRBJ1-1,-,TGTGCCAGCAGTTTACAGGGGATTGTTGGTACTGAAGCTTTCTTT,CASSLQGIVGTEAFF
-,TRBV5-6,TRBJ2-7,-,TGTGCCAGCTGCAGCTTGGTTAGACAAGGTGGCGAGCAGTACTTC,CASCSLVRQGGEQYF
-,TRBV27,TRBJ2-1,TRBD2,TGTGCCAGCAGCCTCAGGACTAGCGCCGGGGATGAGCAGTTCTTC,CASSLRTSAGDEQFF
-,TRBV18,TRBJ1-2,-,TGTGCCAGCTCACAGGTTCCGGGAACTATTAACTATGGCTACACCTTC,CASSQVPGTINYGYTF
-,TRBV5-4,TRBJ1-2,-,TGTGCCAGCTGGGGGGAAATCCACTATGGCTACACCTTC,CASWGEIHYGYTF
once,TRBV30,TRBJ2-1,TRBD2,TGTGCCTGGACTAAATCTCGCCAGCGGGGGGTCAACAATGAGCAGTTCTTC,CAWTKSRQRGVNNEQFF